Listed here are 8 T cell receptor beta chains from one sample, sequenced in a study of blood T cell repertoires in COVID-19. This table comes from immunoSEQ multiplex PCR, and its TCRdb copy is limited to in-frame clones, with some not included. The sample yields roughly 320,000 clones, 85% to 90% seen once. Sequenced material: PBMCs or T cells enriched from blood (not recorded which). These receptors were taken from a man aged 25 to 40 who had recovered from COVID-19.

This chain uses TRBV24-1 with TRBJ1-2; D is possibly TRBD1 (5 bases). The germline V gene has CDR1 KGHDR and CDR2 SFDVKD. The V and J ends lost 5 bases and 6 bases respectively, with 15 bases between them. This CDR3 has 14 residues. Here the CDR3 reads CATSGQSQRNGYTF. The CDR3, as DNA: TGTGCCACCAGTGGACAGTCTCAAAGAAATGGCTACACCTTC.

This clone was seen only once. Additional DNA sequences in this sample encode the identical CDR3. The chain is built from TRBV5-1 and TRBJ1-2; maybe TRBD1 (6 bases). This CDR3 contains 13 residues. The germline V gene has CDR1 SGHRS and CDR2 YFSETQ. V lost 0 bases and J 7 bases, leaving 10 bases between the germline ends. Here the CDR3 reads CASSLAGVGGYTF. In nucleotides, the CDR3 is TGCGCCAGCAGCTTGGCAGGGGTAGGTGGCTACACCTTC.

The V call is TRBV18, the J call TRBJ1-2; TRBD1 matches 9 bases. V gave up 8 bases and J gave up 8 bases; unmatched junction bases: 9. Germline V CDR1 and CDR2: KGHSH, LQKENI. CDR3 length: 13 residues. For the CDR3, the DNA is TGTGCCAGCACTGGACAGGGGAAGGAAGGCTACACCTTC. It specifies CASTGQGKEGYTF.

In its sample, this clone was seen once. The genes are TRBV19 and TRBJ2-5, with D possibly TRBD2 on 6 matching bases. In germline, CDR1 is LNHDA, CDR2 SQIVND (reference sequence). Trimming pared 3 bases from V and 5 bases from J, leaving 13 bases between. This CDR3 is built from 14 residues. CDR3: CASSMGRGGETQYF. For the CDR3, the DNA is TGTGCCAGTAGTATGGGACGGGGAGGTGAGACCCAGTACTTC.

The rearrangement joins TRBV7-2 to TRBJ2-3, with D unresolved. The germline V gene has CDR1 SGHTA and CDR2 FQGNSA. The CDR3 runs 14 residues. Deletions cut 0 bases from V and 3 bases from J, with 7 bases between. The CDR3 DNA is TGTGCCAGCAGCTTAGCCCCCAGTACAGATACGCAGTATTTT. Protein: CASSLAPSTDTQYF.

This clone showed up just once. The chain joins TRBV3-1 (or the pseudogene TRBV3-2) to TRBJ2-3; possibly TRBD2 for D (6 bases). The germline V and J ends were trimmed by 3 bases and 4 bases, with 14 bases remaining between them. The CDR3 runs 15 residues. Germline loops: CDR1 LGHDT, CDR2 YNNKEL (reference sequence). The CDR3, as DNA: TGTGCCAGCAGCCATCGTTCCTCGGGGGCAGATACGCAGTATTTT. Translation: CASSHRSSGADTQYF.

V and J are TRBV7-6 and TRBJ2-7, with a possible D match to TRBD2 (5 bases). This CDR3 comprises 14 residues. Germline V CDR1 and CDR2: SGHVS, FNYEAQ. Trimming took 5 bases from V and 6 from J, leaving 17 bases between them. The CDR3 is CASSHPTGNSEQYF. CDR3 DNA: TGTGCCAGCAGCCACCCCACGGGGAACTCCGAGCAGTACTTC.

V gene TRBV5-4 combines with J gene TRBJ1-3; the D is unclear. CDR3 length equals 16 residues. V was trimmed by 0 bases and J by 1 base, leaving 11 bases between them. Looked up from germline, CDR1 is SGHNT and CDR2 is YYREEE (reference sequence). The CDR3 protein is CASSLGAHSSGNTIYF. CDR3 DNA: TGTGCCAGCAGCTTGGGGGCCCATAGTTCTGGAAACACCATATATTTT.